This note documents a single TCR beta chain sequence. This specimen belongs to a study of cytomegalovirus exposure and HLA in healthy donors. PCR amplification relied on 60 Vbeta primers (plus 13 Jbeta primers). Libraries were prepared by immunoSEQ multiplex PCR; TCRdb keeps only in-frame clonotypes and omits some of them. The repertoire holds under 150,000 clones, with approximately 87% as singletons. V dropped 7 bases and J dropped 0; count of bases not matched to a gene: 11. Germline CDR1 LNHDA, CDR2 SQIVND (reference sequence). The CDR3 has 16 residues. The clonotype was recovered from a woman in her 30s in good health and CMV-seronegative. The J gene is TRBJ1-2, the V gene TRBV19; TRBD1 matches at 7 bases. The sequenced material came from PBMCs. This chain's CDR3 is CASITAGTDPNYGYTF. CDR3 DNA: TGTGCCAGTATTACCGCCGGGACAGATCCTAACTATGGCTACACCTTC.